This T cell receptor beta chain was identified during a study of T cell responses to AZD1222 COVID-19 vaccine. CDR3 length: 11 amino acids. Trimming left V 0 bases short and J 4 bases short, with 0 bases between. Germline values: CDR1 MNHNY, CDR2 SVGAGI (reference sequence). Generated by immunoSEQ multiplex PCR, the TCRdb table keeps only in-frame clones and is missing some. Of roughly 150,000 clones listed, more than 80% are singletons. This chain joins TRBV6-6 and TRBJ1-2; unclear D gene. The clonotype comes from an adult in good health. The starting material was peripheral blood, obtained on day 0 of AZD1222 vaccination. The CDR3 nucleotides read TGTGCCAGCAGTTACTCCTATGGCTACACCTTC. Protein product: CASSYSYGYTF.